This entry concerns a single TCR beta chain. The target antigen is unknown. The data originate from a study of long-term antiretroviral therapy in people with HIV. Study-wide results and caveats: Information on adherence to ART, viral resistance or therapy changes was unavailable. It was observed that HIV repertoires exhibited narrower CDR3 length ranges than controls. ART-treated samples gained diversity yet remained below transplant donor controls.

V lost 0 bases and J lost 4, with 12 bases in between. Germline CDR1 reads SGHVS; CDR2 reads FQNEAQ. The CDR3 is 15 amino acids. Sequencing relied on immunoSEQ assay v3.0, run at survey level. For each individual sample, sequencing targeted about 35,000-55,000 T-cell genomes. Sequencing was performed with immunoSEQ multiplex PCR; in TCRdb, only in-frame clones are kept and a portion is missing. The sample lists roughly 33,000 clones; less than 98% were seen once. The sample was unsorted PBMCs, taken 6.9 years after starting antiretroviral therapy. The J gene is TRBJ1-2, the V gene TRBV7-8, with a tentative D call TRBD1 (5 bases). The origin of this receptor is a man aged 25 to 45 with HIV. The CDR3 coding sequence is TGTGCCAGCAGCTTAGCGCCCACAGGCGGCTATGGCTACACCTTC. Translating gives CASSLAPTGGYGYTF.